Reported below is one T cell receptor (beta chain). This sample is drawn from a study of blood T cell repertoires in COVID-19. As for the study in general: The United States, Italy and Spain provided the acute and convalescent COVID-19 samples. PBMCs, B-cell-depleted T cells, or T cells were the source of the cDNA or gDNA that made up the material.

V lost 1 base, J lost 4 bases, and 6 bases stayed unmatched. This CDR3 is 16 amino acids long. Germline V gene lookup returns CDR1 SGHAT and CDR2 FQNNGV. As handled by the study authors: Amplified reference gene primers provided the basis for estimating nucleated cell counts. Generated by immunoSEQ multiplex PCR, the TCRdb table keeps only in-frame clones and is missing some. V, J and clone size were drawn from that table, and D and trimming were deduced from the DNA. This table has under 55,000 clones, less than 85% appearing once. This chain joins TRBV11-2 and TRBJ1-1, with 10 bases identical to TRBD1. Sample: peripheral blood. The sequence came from a human donor in a cohort sampled during active COVID-19. CDR3 in DNA: TGTGCCAGCAGCTTAGGACAGGGGGCGCGGGCCACTGAAGCTTTCTTT. It translates to CASSLGQGARATEAFF.